These 29 T cell receptor beta chains share one sample of origin, sequenced in a study of response to subunit inactivated influenza vaccine. TCRdb reanalysed the RT-PCR reads using MiXCR and keeps one entry per CDR3 protein. The data contain over 400,000 distinct CDR3 sequences, around 9.9% of them seen just once; the ten biggest clones take up approximately 12%. This specimen consisted of PBMCs from blood, obtained roughly 48 days after vaccination. The receptors shown here come from a man in his fifties who received an inactivated influenza vaccine.

This clonotype was found a few times. The chain couples TRBV6-5 to TRBJ2-2; 8 nucleotides match TRBD2. Trimming took 2 bases from V and 1 from J; bases not matched to a gene: 3. This CDR3 comprises 16 residues. In germline, CDR1 is MNHEY, CDR2 SVGAGI. The CDR3 is CASSYRTSRNTGELFF. Here the CDR3 DNA reads TGTGCCAGCAGTTACCGGACTAGCCGGAACACCGGGGAGCTGTTTTTT.

This clonotype was observed a few times. The genes are TRBV12-3 or TRBV12-4 and TRBJ2-5, with TRBD1 matching 7 bases. The CDR3 loop spans 15 amino acids. With V trimmed by 3 bases and J by 1 base, 5 bases remained unmatched. The CDR3 region has the DNA TGTGCCAGCAGTTTCCGACAGGGTCTCCAAGAGACCCAGTACTTC. Protein: CASSFRQGLQETQYF.

This clonotype was observed a few times. Germline and junction disagree at one end, which may indicate a read error. The chain is built from TRBV10-2 and TRBJ1-2; D possibly corresponds to TRBD1 (6 bases). The germline CDR1 and CDR2 sequences are WSHSY and SAAADI. The CDR3 extends over 13 amino acids. The CDR3 loop is CASSETTPGHFAF. The CDR3, as DNA: TGCGCCAGCAGTGAGACCACTCCGGGACACTTCGCCTTC.

The gene calls are TRBV3-1 and TRBJ2-1; D is unclear. The CDR3 has 16 residues. V gave up 1 base and J gave up 0 bases, with 10 bases separating them. The germline V gene encodes CDR1 LGHDT and CDR2 YNNKEL (reference sequence). The CDR3 nucleotides are TGTGCCAGCAGCCAAGTGGAAACCTTCTCCTACAATGAGCAGTTCTTC. This gives the protein CASSQVETFSYNEQFF.

This clonotype was seen just once. This chain uses TRBV27 with TRBJ2-1, with D possibly being TRBD1 or TRBD2 (5 bases each). CDR1 and CDR2 from the germline V gene are MNHEY and SMNVEV (reference sequence). The CDR3 runs to 17 residues. Between the trimmed V and J ends, which lost 0 bases and 3 bases, there was a span of 15 bases. The CDR3 sequence: CASSLSPPGTGYNEQFF. CDR3 sequence (DNA): TGTGCCAGCAGTTTATCCCCCCCCGGGACGGGCTACAATGAGCAGTTCTTC.

This clonotype was recorded once. The gene calls are TRBV6-2 or TRBV6-3 and TRBJ1-1, with TRBD1 matching 10 bases. The CDR3 runs to 15 residues. Germline V lookup: CDR1 MNHEY, CDR2 SVGEGT. The J segment lost 5 bases and the V segment lost 5 bases, leaving 8 bases of the junction unmatched. The CDR3 sequence: CASSRPGTGVTEAFF. For the CDR3, the DNA is TGTGCCAGCAGTCGTCCCGGGACAGGGGTTACTGAAGCTTTCTTT.

This chain connects TRBV7-8 to TRBJ2-1; 7 nucleotides line up with TRBD2. V gave up 5 bases and J gave up 2 bases; unmatched junction bases: 9. Germline CDR1 is SGHVS and CDR2 is FQNEAQ. The CDR3 has 16 amino acids. As DNA, the CDR3 is TGTGCCAGCAGCCCCATTGTGAGCGGGGCCTACAATGAGCAGTTCTTC. It yields the protein CASSPIVSGAYNEQFF.

V and J are TRBV4-3 and TRBJ2-1; D not certain. CDR1 and CDR2 from the germline V gene are LGHNA and YSLEER. This CDR3 region has 13 residues. Trimming cost V 1 base and J 12 bases, with 13 bases left between them. The CDR3 nucleotides read TGCGCCAGCAGCCAAGGTGAAGGAACGTTGCAGTTCTTC. As protein: CASSQGEGTLQFF.

This clonotype was recorded at least ten times. The V call is TRBV20-1, the J call TRBJ2-3, with TRBD2 identical over 10 bases. The germline V gene encodes CDR1 DFQATT and CDR2 SNEGSKA (reference sequence). Trimming at V came to 5 bases and at J to 5 bases, leaving 7 bases not matched to a gene. The CDR3 length is 14 residues. CDR3 loop: CSAALAGVGDTQYF. CDR3 nucleotide sequence: TGCAGTGCTGCCCTAGCGGGAGTAGGAGATACGCAGTATTTT.

This clonotype was seen only a few times. The rearrangement uses TRBV20-1 and TRBJ2-3, with unresolved D. V lost 2 bases, J lost 0 bases, and 9 bases lay in between. Germline V gene lookup returns CDR1 DFQATT and CDR2 SNEGSKA (reference sequence). This CDR3 has 14 amino acids. CDR3 DNA sequence: TGCAGTGCTAGAAACATCCTGAGCACAGATACGCAGTATTTT. It encodes CSARNILSTDTQYF.

This clonotype was counted many times. The chain recombines TRBV6-2 or TRBV6-3 with TRBJ2-3; 10 bases line up with TRBD2. J was trimmed by 0 bases and V by 0 bases; bases with no gene match: 9. The CDR3 totals 19 residues. CDR1 and CDR2 from the germline V gene are MNHEY and SVGEGT. In DNA, the CDR3 is TGTGCCAGCAGTTACTCCCTAGCGGGAGTAACCTTTAGCACAGATACGCAGTATTTT. Its protein product is CASSYSLAGVTFSTDTQYF.

The V and J genes are TRBV9 and TRBJ2-2; D unclear. The CDR3 totals 14 residues. Germline V CDR1 and CDR2: SGDLS, YYNGEE. Trimming took 3 bases from V and 6 from J, leaving 12 bases between them. In DNA form, the CDR3 reads TGTGCCAGCAGCGGAGTCTCGTGGTCCGGGGAGCTGTTTTTT. Amino acid sequence: CASSGVSWSGELFF. The whole variable domain, filled in from reference TRBV9 and TRBJ2-2, reads DSGVTQTPKHLITATGQRVTLRCSPRSGDLSVYWYQQSLDQGLQFLIQYYNGEERAKGNILERFSAQQFPDLHSELNLSSLELGDSALYFCASSGVSWSGELFFGEGSRLTVL.

This clonotype was found many times. V usage is TRBV12-3 or TRBV12-4 and J usage is TRBJ2-6; D uncertain. This CDR3 is built from 13 residues. V lost 3 bases and J lost 3, with 3 bases in between. The CDR3 loop is CASSLGGANVLTF. CDR3 nucleotides: TGTGCCAGCAGTTTGGGTGGGGCCAACGTCCTGACTTTC.

This clonotype has ten or more counts. The V and J genes are TRBV29-1 and TRBJ2-3; the D gene could be TRBD1 or TRBD2 (6 bases each). The CDR3 has 11 amino acids. V was pared by 7 bases and J by 8 bases, with 13 bases between. The germline V gene encodes CDR1 SQVTM and CDR2 ANQGSEA. The CDR3 DNA reads as TGCAGCGGCTCCGGGGGCGTTACGCAGTATTTT. Translated: CSGSGGVTQYF.

This clonotype was counted a few times. The chain carries TRBV7-2 and TRBJ1-4, with D possibly matching TRBD1 (6 bases). Trimming cost V 2 bases and J 0 bases, with 10 bases left between them. This CDR3 is 16 amino acids long. CDR1 is SGHTA, CDR2 FQGNSA, per germline. CDR3: CASSLLTGTTNEKLFF. The DNA for the CDR3 is TGTGCCAGCAGCTTATTAACAGGGACAACTAATGAAAAACTGTTTTTT. The full variable domain, with the rest looked up from reference TRBV7-2 and TRBJ1-4, is GAGVSQSPSNKVTEKGKDVELRCDPISGHTALYWYRQSLGQGLEFLIYFQGNSAPDKSGLPSDRFSAERTGGSVSTLTIQRTQQEDSAVYLCASSLLTGTTNEKLFFGSGTQLSVL.

V and J are TRBV5-1 and TRBJ1-1; a possible D gene is TRBD1 (5 bases). The CDR3 consists of 11 residues. Germline CDR1 is SGHRS and CDR2 is YFSETQ. The V and J ends lost 6 bases and 3 bases respectively, with 6 bases between them. CDR3 sequence: CASTQDTEAFF. DNA of the CDR3: TGCGCCAGCACACAGGACACTGAAGCTTTCTTT.

The chain carries TRBV29-1 and TRBJ1-5; D gene unclear. The CDR3 covers 14 residues. Trimming took 7 bases from V and 1 from J, leaving 14 bases between them. Germline loops: CDR1 SQVTM, CDR2 ANQGSEA. The CDR3 loop reads CSAASPRSNQPQHF. DNA of the CDR3: TGCAGCGCCGCCTCCCCACGAAGCAATCAGCCCCAGCATTTT. Full variable domain (remainder filled in from reference TRBV29-1 and TRBJ1-5): SAVISQKPSRDICQRGTSLTIQCQVDSQVTMMFWYRQQPGQSLTLIATANQGSEATYESGFVIDKFPISRPNLTFSTLTVSNMSPEDSSIYLCSAASPRSNQPQHFGDGTRLSIL.

This clonotype was detected only a few times. The rearrangement joins TRBV5-1 to TRBJ1-3; D is unclear. The CDR3 covers 14 residues. Germline V gene sequence: CDR1 SGHRS, CDR2 YFSETQ. Trimming took 4 bases from V and 3 from J, leaving 11 bases between them. The CDR3 loop reads CASSPGHVGNTIYF. CDR3 bases: TGCGCCAGCAGCCCCGGGCACGTTGGAAACACCATATATTTT.

The rearrangement links TRBV2 to TRBJ2-7; D is unresolved. The V gene lost 10 bases and the J gene lost 2 bases, with 21 bases spanning the gap. CDR3 size: 15 residues. CDR1 is SNHLY and CDR2 is FYNNEI in the germline V gene. CDR3 DNA sequence: TGTGCCACCTCTGGTCAGGTCCTCACCGCCTACGAGCAGTACTTC. Its translation: CATSGQVLTAYEQYF. The full variable domain, with the rest looked up from reference TRBV2 and TRBJ2-7, is EPEVTQTPSHQVTQMGQEVILRCVPISNHLYFYWYRQILGQKVEFLVSFYNNEISEKSEIFDDQFSVERPDGSNFTLKIRSTKLEDSAMYFCATSGQVLTAYEQYFGPGTRLTVT.

The rearrangement links TRBV18 to TRBJ1-1; 7 nucleotides align to TRBD1. V trimming: 3 bases; J trimming: 6 bases; junction bases outside the gene matches: 7. The CDR3 consists of 14 residues. CDR1 KGHSH and CDR2 LQKENI come from the germline V gene. DNA for the CDR3: TGTGCCAGCTCACCGAGGAAAGGGGGCTCTGAAGCTTTCTTT. Its protein is CASSPRKGGSEAFF.

In this sample, this clonotype turned up a few times. The chain couples TRBV11-1 to TRBJ1-1, with 12 bases identical to TRBD1. The trim removed 0 bases at V and 6 bases at J, leaving 14 bases unmatched. CDR1 is SGHAT and CDR2 is FQDESV in the germline V gene (reference sequence). CDR3 length: 19 residues. The CDR3 region has the DNA TGTGCCAGCAGCTTAGCCCTTTCCGGGACAGGGGGCGCCGGCGCTGAAGCTTTCTTT. This codes for CASSLALSGTGGAGAEAFF.

This clonotype was observed a few times. This chain links TRBV5-1 with TRBJ2-7; D not resolved. The germline V gene has CDR1 SGHRS and CDR2 YFSETQ. The length of the CDR3 is 14 residues. The V end lost 6 bases, the J end lost 5 bases, and 18 bases lay between the germline ends. CDR3 DNA: TGCGCCAGCAAATGGAGAGAGTGGTCCCACGAGCAGTACTTC. Translation gives CASKWREWSHEQYF.

The chain couples TRBV4-2 to TRBJ1-3; tentatively, D is TRBD1 (5 bases). This CDR3 is 16 amino acids long. With 8 bases removed from V and 0 bases from J, the gap between germline ends came to 17 bases. The V gene's germline CDR1 is LGHNA and CDR2 YNFKEQ. The CDR3 reads CASRPSTASSGNTIYF. The CDR3, as DNA: TGTGCCAGCCGACCTTCGACAGCTTCCTCTGGAAACACCATATATTTT.

This clonotype was counted only a few times. The chain couples TRBV7-2 to TRBJ2-7, with a weak D call TRBD2 (6 bases). This CDR3 comprises 15 residues. V dropped 3 bases and J dropped 4 bases, with 16 bases sitting between them. Germline V lookup: CDR1 SGHTA, CDR2 FQGNSA. The CDR3 sequence: CASSFGTGGLYEQYF. The CDR3, as DNA: TGTGCCAGCAGCTTTGGGACTGGCGGCCTGTACGAGCAGTACTTC.

This clonotype was observed many times. This sequence joins TRBV5-6 and TRBJ2-7; no firm D call. V was trimmed by 3 bases and J by 2 bases, leaving 9 bases between them. CDR3 length: 13 residues. Germline-derived CDR1 and CDR2 are SGHDT and YYEEEE. CDR3 sequence reads: CASSSWLTYEQYF. CDR3 DNA: TGTGCCAGCAGCTCGTGGCTGACCTACGAGCAGTACTTC.

CDR3 protein: CASSSSAGATDNSPLHF. The CDR3 DNA sequence: TGTGCCAGCAGCTCCTCGGCAGGGGCCACCGATAATTCACCCCTCCACTTT. The rearrangement uses TRBV7-9 and TRBJ1-6; D is possibly TRBD1 (6 bases). V was cut by 4 bases and J by 5 bases, with 18 bases left in between. Germline CDR1 and CDR2: SEHNR and FQNEAQ (reference sequence). CDR3 size: 17 residues.

This clonotype was seen a handful of times. The rearrangement uses TRBV7-9 and TRBJ2-7; TRBD1 aligns across 7 bases. CDR1 SEHNR and CDR2 FQNEAQ come from the germline V gene (reference sequence). V dropped 1 base and J dropped 6; count of bases not matched to a gene: 6. The CDR3 sequence is 14 residues long. The CDR3: CASSLEGAPAEQYF. CDR3 bases: TGTGCCAGCAGCTTAGAGGGGGCGCCCGCCGAGCAGTACTTC. Variable domain in full (rest from reference TRBV7-9 and TRBJ2-7): DTGVSQNPRHKITKRGQNVTFRCDPISEHNRLYWYRQTLGQGPEFLTYFQNEAQLEKSRLLSDRFSAERPKGSFSTLEIQRTEQGDSAMYLCASSLEGAPAEQYFGPGTRLTVT.

This clonotype has just a few counts. This sequence joins TRBV20-1 and TRBJ2-5; D not certain. Trimming removed 3 bases from V and 7 bases from J, with 12 bases in between. Germline values: CDR1 DFQATT, CDR2 SNEGSKA (reference sequence). The CDR3 extends over 12 amino acids. CDR3 residues: CSASAPSGTQYF. As DNA, the CDR3 is TGCAGTGCTAGTGCCCCTTCGGGGACCCAGTACTTC.

This clonotype has only a few counts. The chain combines TRBV6-6 with TRBJ2-7, with D maybe TRBD1 (6 bases). Germline V gene sequence: CDR1 MNHNY, CDR2 SVGAGI (reference sequence). V lost 0 bases, J lost 5 bases, and 8 bases lay in between. This CDR3 region has 13 residues. CDR3 DNA sequence: TGTGCCAGCAGTTACTCACAGGGTCACGAGCAGTACTTC. It is translated as CASSYSQGHEQYF.